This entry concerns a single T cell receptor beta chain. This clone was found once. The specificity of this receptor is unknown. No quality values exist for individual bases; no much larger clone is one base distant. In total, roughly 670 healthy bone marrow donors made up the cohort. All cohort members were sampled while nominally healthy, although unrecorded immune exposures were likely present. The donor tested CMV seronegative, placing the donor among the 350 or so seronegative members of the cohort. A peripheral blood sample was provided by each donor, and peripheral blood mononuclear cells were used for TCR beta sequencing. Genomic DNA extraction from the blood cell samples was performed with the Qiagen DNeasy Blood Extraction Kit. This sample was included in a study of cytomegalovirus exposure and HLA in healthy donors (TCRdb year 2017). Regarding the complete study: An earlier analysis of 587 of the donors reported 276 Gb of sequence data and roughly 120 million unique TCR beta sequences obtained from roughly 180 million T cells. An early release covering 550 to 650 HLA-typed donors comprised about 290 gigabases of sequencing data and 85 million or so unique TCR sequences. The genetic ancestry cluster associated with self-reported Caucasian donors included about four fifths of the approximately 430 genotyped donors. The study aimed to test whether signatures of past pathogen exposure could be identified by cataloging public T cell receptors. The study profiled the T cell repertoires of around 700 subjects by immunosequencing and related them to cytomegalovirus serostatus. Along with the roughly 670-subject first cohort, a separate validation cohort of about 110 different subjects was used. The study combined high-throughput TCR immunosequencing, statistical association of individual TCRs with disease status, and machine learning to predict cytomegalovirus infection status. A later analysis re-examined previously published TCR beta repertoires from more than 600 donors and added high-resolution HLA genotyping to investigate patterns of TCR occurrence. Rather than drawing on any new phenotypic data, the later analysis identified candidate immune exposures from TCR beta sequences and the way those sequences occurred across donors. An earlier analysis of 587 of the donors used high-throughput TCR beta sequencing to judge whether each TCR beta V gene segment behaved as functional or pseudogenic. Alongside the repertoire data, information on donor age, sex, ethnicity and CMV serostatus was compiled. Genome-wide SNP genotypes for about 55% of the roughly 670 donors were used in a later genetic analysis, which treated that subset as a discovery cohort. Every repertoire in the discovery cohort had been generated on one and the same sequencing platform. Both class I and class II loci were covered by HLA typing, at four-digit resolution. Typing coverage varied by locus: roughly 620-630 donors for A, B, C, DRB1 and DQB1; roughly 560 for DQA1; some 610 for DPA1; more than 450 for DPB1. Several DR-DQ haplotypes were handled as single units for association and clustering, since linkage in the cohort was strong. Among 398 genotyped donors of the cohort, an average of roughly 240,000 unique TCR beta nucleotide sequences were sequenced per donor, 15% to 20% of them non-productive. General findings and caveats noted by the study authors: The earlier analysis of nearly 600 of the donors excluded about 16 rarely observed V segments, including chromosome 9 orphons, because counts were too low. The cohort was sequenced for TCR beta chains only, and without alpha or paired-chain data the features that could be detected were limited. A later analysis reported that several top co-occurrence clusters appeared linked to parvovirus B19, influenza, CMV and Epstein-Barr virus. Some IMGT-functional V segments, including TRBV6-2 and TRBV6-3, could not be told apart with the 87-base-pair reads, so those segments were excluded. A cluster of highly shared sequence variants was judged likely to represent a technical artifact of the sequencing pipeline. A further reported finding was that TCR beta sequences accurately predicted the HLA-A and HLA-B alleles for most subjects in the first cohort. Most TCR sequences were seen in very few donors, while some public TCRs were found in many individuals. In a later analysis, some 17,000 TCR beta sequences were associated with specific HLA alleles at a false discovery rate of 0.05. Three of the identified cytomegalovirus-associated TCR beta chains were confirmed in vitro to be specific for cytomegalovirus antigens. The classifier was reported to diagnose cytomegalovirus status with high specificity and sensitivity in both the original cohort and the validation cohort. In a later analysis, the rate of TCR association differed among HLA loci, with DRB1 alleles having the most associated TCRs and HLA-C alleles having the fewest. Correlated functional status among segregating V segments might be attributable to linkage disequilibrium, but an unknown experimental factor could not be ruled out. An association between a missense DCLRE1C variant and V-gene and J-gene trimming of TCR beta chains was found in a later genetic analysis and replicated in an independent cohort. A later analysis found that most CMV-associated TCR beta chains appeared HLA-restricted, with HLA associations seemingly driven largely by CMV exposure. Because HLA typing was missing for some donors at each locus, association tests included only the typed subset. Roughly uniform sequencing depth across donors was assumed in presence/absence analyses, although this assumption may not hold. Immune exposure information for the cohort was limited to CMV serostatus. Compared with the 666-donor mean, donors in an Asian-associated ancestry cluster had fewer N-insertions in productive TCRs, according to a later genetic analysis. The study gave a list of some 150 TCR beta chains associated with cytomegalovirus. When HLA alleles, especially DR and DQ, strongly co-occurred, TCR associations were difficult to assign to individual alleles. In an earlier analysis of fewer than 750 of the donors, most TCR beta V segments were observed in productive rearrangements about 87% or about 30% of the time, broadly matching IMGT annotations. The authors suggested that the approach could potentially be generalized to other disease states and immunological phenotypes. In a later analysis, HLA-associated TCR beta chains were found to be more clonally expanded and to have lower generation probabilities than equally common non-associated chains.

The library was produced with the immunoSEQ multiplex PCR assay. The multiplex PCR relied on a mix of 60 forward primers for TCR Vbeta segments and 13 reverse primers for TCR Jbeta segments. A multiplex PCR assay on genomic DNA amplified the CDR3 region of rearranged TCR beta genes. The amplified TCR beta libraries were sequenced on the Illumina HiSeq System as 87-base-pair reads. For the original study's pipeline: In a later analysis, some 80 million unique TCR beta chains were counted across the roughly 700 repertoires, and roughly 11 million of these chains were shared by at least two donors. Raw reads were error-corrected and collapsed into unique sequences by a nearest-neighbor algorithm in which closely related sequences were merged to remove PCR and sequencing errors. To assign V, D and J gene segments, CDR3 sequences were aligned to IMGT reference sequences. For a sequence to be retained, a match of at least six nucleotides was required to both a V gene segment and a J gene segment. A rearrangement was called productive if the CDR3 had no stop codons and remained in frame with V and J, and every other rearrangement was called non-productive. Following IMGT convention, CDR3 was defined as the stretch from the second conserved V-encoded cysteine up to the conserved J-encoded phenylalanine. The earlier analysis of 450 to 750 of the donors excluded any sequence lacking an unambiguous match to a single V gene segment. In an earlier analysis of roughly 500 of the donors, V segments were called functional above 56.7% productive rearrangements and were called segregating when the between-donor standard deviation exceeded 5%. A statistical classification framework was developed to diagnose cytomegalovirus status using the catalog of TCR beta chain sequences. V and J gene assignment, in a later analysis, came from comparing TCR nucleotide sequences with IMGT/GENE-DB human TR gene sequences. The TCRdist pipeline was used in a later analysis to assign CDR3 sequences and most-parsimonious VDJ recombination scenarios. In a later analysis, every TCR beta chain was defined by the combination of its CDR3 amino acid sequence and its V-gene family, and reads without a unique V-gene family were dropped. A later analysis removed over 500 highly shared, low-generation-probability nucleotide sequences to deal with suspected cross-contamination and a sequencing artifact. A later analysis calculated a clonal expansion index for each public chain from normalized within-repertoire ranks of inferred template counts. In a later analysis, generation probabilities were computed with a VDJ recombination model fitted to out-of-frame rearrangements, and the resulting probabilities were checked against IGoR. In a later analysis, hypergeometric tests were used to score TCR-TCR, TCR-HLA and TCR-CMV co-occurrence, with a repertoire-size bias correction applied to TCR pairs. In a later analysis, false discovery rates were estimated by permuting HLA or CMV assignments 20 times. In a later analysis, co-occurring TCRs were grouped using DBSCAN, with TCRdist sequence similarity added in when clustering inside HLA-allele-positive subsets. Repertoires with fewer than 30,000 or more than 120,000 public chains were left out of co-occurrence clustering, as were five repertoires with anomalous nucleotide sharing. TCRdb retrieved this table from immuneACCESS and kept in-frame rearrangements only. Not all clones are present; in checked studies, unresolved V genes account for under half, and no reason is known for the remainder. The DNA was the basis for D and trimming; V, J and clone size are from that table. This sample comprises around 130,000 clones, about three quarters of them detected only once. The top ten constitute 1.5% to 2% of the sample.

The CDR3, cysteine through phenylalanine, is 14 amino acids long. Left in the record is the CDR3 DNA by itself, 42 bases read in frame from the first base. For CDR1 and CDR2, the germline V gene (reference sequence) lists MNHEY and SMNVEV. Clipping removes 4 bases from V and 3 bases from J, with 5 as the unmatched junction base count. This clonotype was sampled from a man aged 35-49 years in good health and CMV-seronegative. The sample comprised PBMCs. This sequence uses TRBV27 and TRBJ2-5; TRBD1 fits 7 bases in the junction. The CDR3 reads CASSSPGQKETQYF. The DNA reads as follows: TGTGCCAGCAGTTCTCCGGGACAGAAAGAGACCCAGTACTTC.